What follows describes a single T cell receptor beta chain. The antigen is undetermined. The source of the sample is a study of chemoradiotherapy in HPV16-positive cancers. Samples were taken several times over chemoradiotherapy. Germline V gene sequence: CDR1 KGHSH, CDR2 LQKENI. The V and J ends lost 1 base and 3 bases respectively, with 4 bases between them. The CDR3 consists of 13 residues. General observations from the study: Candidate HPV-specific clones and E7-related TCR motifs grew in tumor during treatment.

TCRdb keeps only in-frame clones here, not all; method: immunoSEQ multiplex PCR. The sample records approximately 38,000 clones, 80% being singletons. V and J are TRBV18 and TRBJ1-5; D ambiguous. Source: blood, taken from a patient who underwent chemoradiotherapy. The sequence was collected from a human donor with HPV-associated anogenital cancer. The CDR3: CASSPQNNQPQHF. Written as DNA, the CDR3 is TGTGCCAGCTCACCACAGAACAATCAGCCCCAGCATTTT.